Each of the 3 T cell receptor beta chains below was sequenced from the same sample in a study of T cell repertoires in cytomegalovirus infection. Their antigen targets remain unknown. TCRdb re-called the reads with MiXCR, one entry per CDR3 protein. The table includes under 300,000 distinct CDR3 sequences, under 25% detected once. The material was cultured PBMCs, obtained from culture after CMV antigen stimulation. The receptors were gathered from a human donor in good health (CMV status not recorded). Some clones in this sample may be carry-over from other donors' samples.

This clonotype was seen ten or more times. V gene TRBV7-2 combines with J gene TRBJ1-1, with TRBD1 identical over 10 bases. The CDR3 sequence is 18 residues long. Germline V gene lookup returns CDR1 SGHTA and CDR2 FQGNSA. Trimming at V came to 1 base and at J to 8 bases, leaving 16 bases not matched to a gene. The CDR3 region has the DNA TGTGCCAGCAGCTTAGGGCCGGGACAGGGGCGAAGGTCGGGGGAAGCTTTCTTT. As protein: CASSLGPGQGRRSGEAFF.

This clonotype was observed a few times. The CDR3 DNA sequence: TGTGCTAGTGGTGTTTCCGGGGGGAACGACTATGGCTACACCTTC. This sequence encodes CASGVSGGNDYGYTF. The chain has TRBV12-5 and TRBJ1-2; perhaps TRBD1 as D (5 bases). The V end lost 5 bases, the J end lost 3 bases, and 16 bases lay between the germline ends. Germline assignment: CDR1 LGHNT and CDR2 FRNRAP. There are 15 residues in the CDR3.

This clonotype turned up a few times. The genes are TRBV25-1 and TRBJ2-7; D is tentatively TRBD1 or TRBD2 (5 bases each). Trimming left V 3 bases short and J 0 bases short, with 12 bases between. This CDR3 spans 15 amino acids. Germline V gene data show CDR1 as MGHDK and CDR2 as SYGVNS. The CDR3 loop is CASSDKGRASYEQYF. The DNA for the CDR3 is TGTGCCAGCAGTGATAAGGGGAGAGCCTCCTACGAGCAGTACTTC.